This TCR beta chain was documented in a study of Graves' ophthalmopathy and Graves' hyperthyroidism (dated by TCRdb to the late 2010s). Concerning the study at large: Peripheral blood samples were taken at the time of initial diagnosis, before any treatment was given. The study used TCR beta repertoire signatures to distinguish Graves' ophthalmopathy from Graves' hyperthyroidism and to predict progression to ophthalmopathy. In total, approximately 130 blood samples were TCR-sequenced: 40 to 45 ophthalmopathy, roughly 80 hyperthyroidism and roughly 17 hyperthyroidism-to-ophthalmopathy patients. To explore V-J signatures that distinguish ophthalmopathy from hyperthyroidism, a discovery set of under 110 patients was enrolled, made up of 43 with ophthalmopathy and 57 with stable hyperthyroidism. An independent validation cohort was composed of approximately 19 hyperthyroidism patients and around 16 patients who later progressed from hyperthyroidism to ophthalmopathy. T-cell repertoires of thyroid tissue and blood were compared in over 5 hyperthyroidism patients. Once sampling was done, hyperthyroidism patients were given methimazole at a starting dose of 30 mg daily, while ophthalmopathy patients were given high-dose intravenous methylprednisolone. The research as a whole found: No statistical method was used to predetermine the sample size, and group allocation was not hidden from the investigators. Most expanded thyroid clonotypes with frequency above 0.001 were also detected in blood, suggesting blood repertoires may reflect the thyroid immune response. In validation, the model predicted ophthalmopathy progression with more than 55% sensitivity and around 72% specificity; approximately 12 predicted patients were CT-confirmed with GO in a median of approximately 6.5 months. Ophthalmopathy was separated from stable hyperthyroidism by the 13-signature model with about 85% sensitivity and approximately 84% specificity in cross-validation and with 80%/75% in the test set.

Ophthalmopathy patients were characterized by moderately to severely active disease, a Clinical Activity Score of at least 3, a NOSPECS grade of at least 4, and a disease duration under 3 months. Patients were excluded if they had other autoimmune diseases, uncontrolled infections, pregnancy or lactation. Clinical symptoms, serum thyroxine, TRAb, thyroid ultrasound and orbital computed tomography were used for diagnosis. Using Ficoll-Paque density gradient centrifugation, PBMCs were isolated from less than 13 ml of fresh peripheral blood. Total RNA was extracted with Trizol reagent and quality-checked on an Agilent 2100 Bioanalyzer. This clonotype was detected ten times or more. Its antigen has not been determined. No base quality information exists; no much larger clone differs at one position. For repertoire sequencing, the TCR beta CDR3 regions were amplified from RNA transcripts. The first round was an RT-PCR using HTBI primers with the Qiagen OneStep RT-PCR kit, and this first round was followed by a second-round multiplex PCR, then size selection and purification. The libraries underwent paired-end sequencing with 100 bp reads on an Illumina HiSeq2000. In the authors' own workflow: Reads were processed with SOAPnuke, discarding reads with adapters, uncalled bases, mean Phred below 15, or no exact constant-primer or identifier match. High-quality paired reads were merged with COPE v1.2.5. Each unique nucleotide sequence was defined as a clonotype, and clonotypes were aligned to IMGT TRB V, D and J references with MiTCR v1.1. The analysis was limited to V-J combinations with a frequency above 0.0001, which together covered approximately 99% of the repertoires. A TCR clonal expansion and chaos score per V-J combination was defined as the ratio of F50 clonal expansion to chaos observed in the TCRdist matrix. Welch's t-statistics and random forest were used to reduce features to about a dozen V-J combinations, which were fed into a naive Bayes classifier. The similarity between thyroid and blood repertoires was quantified using the Morisita-Horn index. The public reads were reprocessed in TCRdb via fastp at Q25 and MiXCR, keeping in-frame beta chains. Under each unique CDR3 protein, matching rows form one entry showing the most common genes and DNA. TCRdb, not the authors, supplied the V and J calls. The sample table shows around 340,000 distinct CDR3 sequences, and about a sixth are seen once. Approximately 13% of the sample goes to the ten largest clones.

The junction carries 9 bases between V and J, which are trimmed by 0 bases and 1 base respectively. From cysteine to phenylalanine, the CDR3 is 15 amino acids long. Kept here is only the CDR3 DNA, which spans 45 bases and is read in frame from base 1. Per the germline V gene, MNHEY is the CDR1 and SVGEGT is the CDR2. The receptor comes from an adult man with Graves' ophthalmopathy. The sequenced sample consisted of peripheral blood. The chain couples TRBV6-2 or TRBV6-3 to TRBJ1-1, with no confident D gene call. The CDR3 reads CASSYSRRRNTEAFF. Read as DNA, the sequence is TGTGCCAGCAGTTACTCGCGACGCAGGAACACTGAAGCTTTCTTT.